The T cell receptor beta chain under discussion was sequenced for a study of T-cell memory formation after mild COVID-19. MiXCR was run by TCRdb on the 5' RACE reads, yielding one entry per CDR3 protein. The sample has about 350,000 distinct CDR3 sequences; roughly 15% are singletons. CDR3 size: 14 residues. The trim removed 2 bases at V and 4 bases at J, leaving 4 bases unmatched. Germline values: CDR1 SGHNT, CDR2 YYREEE (reference sequence). Concerning this clonotype itself: Its antigen is unidentified.

General study results and limits: Nothing confirmed that second-wave clones peaking on day 37 were specific for SARS-CoV-2.

The clonotype comes from a man in his late teens or twenties who had mild COVID-19 (a few samples of this study predate the infection). Cell type and time point are not known. The chain combines TRBV5-4 with TRBJ2-7; TRBD1 matches at 9 bases. The sample comprised PBMCs or a T cell subset sorted from them (not recorded which). CDR3 in amino acids: CASSLQGARYEQYF. CDR3 nucleotides: TGTGCCAGCAGCTTACAGGGGGCGCGGTACGAGCAGTACTTC.